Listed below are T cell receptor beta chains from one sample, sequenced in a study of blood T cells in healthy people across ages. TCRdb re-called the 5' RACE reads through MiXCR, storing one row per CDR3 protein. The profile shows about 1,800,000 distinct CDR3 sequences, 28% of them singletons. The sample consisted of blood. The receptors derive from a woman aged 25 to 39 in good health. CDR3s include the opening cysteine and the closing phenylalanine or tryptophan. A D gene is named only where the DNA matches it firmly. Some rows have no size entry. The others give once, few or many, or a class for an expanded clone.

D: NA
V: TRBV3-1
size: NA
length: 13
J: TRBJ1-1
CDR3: CASSQAGYTEAFF
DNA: TGTGCCAGCAGCCAAGCCGGCTACACTGAAGCTTTCTTT

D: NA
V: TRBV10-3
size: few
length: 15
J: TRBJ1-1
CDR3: CAISENGERDTEAFF
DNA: TGTGCCATCAGTGAGAATGGGGAGAGGGACACTGAAGCTTTCTTT

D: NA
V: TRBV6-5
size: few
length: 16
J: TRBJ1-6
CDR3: CASTTYDGTYNSPLHF
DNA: TGTGCCAGCACCACATACGACGGAACCTATAATTCACCCCTCCACTTT

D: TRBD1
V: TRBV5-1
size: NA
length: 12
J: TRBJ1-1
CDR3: CASSLGQGNAFF
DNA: TGCGCCAGCAGCCTAGGACAGGGGAATGCTTTCTTT

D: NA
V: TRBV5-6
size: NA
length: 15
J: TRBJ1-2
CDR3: CASSLVRPDFDGYTF
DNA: TGTGCCAGCAGCTTGGTTAGGCCAGACTTCGATGGCTACACCTTC

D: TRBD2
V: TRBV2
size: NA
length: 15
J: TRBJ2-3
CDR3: CASRLGLAGGDTQYF
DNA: TGTGCCAGCAGACTCGGACTAGCGGGAGGAGATACGCAGTATTTT

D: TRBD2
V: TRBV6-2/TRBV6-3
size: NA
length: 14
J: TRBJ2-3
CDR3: CASDVAGVRDTQYF
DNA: TGTGCCAGCGACGTTGCGGGGGTCAGAGATACGCAGTATTTT

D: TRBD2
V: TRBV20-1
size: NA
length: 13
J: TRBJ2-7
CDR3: CSAQGTSSYERYF
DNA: TGCAGTGCCCAGGGGACTAGCTCCTACGAGCGGTACTTC

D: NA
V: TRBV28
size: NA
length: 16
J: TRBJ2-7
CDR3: CASSLSLGGLSYEQYF
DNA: TGTGCCAGCAGTTTATCCCTCGGGGGCCTTTCCTACGAGCAGTACTTC

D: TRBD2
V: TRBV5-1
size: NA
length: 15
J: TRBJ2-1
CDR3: CAGSLYGGNYNEQFF
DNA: TGCGCCGGCAGCTTGTACGGGGGGAATTACAATGAGCAGTTCTTC

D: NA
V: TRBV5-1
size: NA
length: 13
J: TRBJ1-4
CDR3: CASSPDNVEKLFF
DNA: TGCGCCAGCAGCCCGGACAATGTTGAAAAACTGTTTTTT

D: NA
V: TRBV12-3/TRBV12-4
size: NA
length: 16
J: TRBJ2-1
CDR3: CASSRPGARLYNEQFF
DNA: TGTGCCAGCAGCCGCCCAGGGGCGCGGTTGTACAATGAGCAGTTCTTC

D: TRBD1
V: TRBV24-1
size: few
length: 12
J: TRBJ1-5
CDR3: CATSQGDQPQHF
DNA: TGTGCCACATCACAGGGGGATCAGCCCCAGCATTTT

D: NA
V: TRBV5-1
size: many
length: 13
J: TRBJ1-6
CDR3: CASSLGRNSPLHF
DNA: TGTGCCAGCAGCTTGGGGCGAAATTCACCCCTCCACTTT

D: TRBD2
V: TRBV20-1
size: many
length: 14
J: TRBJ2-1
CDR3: CSATQTSGSGEQFF
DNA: TGCAGTGCCACTCAGACTAGCGGGAGCGGTGAGCAGTTCTTC

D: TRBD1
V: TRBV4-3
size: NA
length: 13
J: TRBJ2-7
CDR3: CASSHSTGGEQYF
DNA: TGCGCCAGCAGCCATTCAACAGGGGGCGAGCAGTACTTC

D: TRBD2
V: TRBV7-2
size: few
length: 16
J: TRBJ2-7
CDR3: CASSAQAGVGLSEQYF
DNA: TGTGCCAGCAGCGCCCAAGCGGGAGTAGGCCTCAGCGAGCAGTACTTC

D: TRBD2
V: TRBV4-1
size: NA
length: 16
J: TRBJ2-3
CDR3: CASSQVGGGRTDTQYF
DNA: TGCGCCAGCAGCCAAGTTGGGGGGGGGAGGACAGATACGCAGTATTTT

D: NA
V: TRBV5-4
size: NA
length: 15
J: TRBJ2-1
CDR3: CASSVQTGSSETQFF
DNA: TGTGCCAGCAGCGTACAGACAGGATCCTCAGAGACCCAGTTCTTC

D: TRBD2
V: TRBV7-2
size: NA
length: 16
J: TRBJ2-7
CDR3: CASSLRLAGVYYEQYF
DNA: TGTGCCAGCAGCCTGAGACTAGCGGGAGTATATTACGAGCAGTACTTC

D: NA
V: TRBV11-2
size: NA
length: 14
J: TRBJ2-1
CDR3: CASSLDFASHEQFF
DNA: TGTGCCAGCAGCTTAGATTTTGCGTCCCATGAGCAGTTCTTC

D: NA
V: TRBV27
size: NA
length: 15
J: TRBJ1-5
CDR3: CASSFSVLGNQPQHF
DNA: TGTGCCAGCAGTTTTTCTGTGCTAGGCAATCAGCCCCAGCATTTT

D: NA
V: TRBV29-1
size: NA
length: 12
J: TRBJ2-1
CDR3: CSVEGRDDEQFF
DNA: TGCAGCGTTGAGGGGCGGGACGATGAGCAGTTCTTC

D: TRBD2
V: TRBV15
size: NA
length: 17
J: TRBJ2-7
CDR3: CATSRPLGTSEKNEQYF
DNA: TGTGCCACCAGCAGACCCCTGGGGACTAGCGAGAAGAACGAGCAGTACTTC

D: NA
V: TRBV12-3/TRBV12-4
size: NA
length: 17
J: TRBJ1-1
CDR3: CASSYPPSSPGTPEAFF
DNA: TGTGCCAGCAGCTACCCCCCATCTTCCCCAGGGACCCCTGAAGCTTTCTTT

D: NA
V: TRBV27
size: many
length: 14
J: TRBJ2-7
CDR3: CASSLTGSSYEQYF
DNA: TGTGCCAGCAGTTTAACAGGGAGCTCCTACGAGCAGTACTTC

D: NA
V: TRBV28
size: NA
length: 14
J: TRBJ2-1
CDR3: CASSPPCYGGWGFF
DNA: TGTGCCAGCAGTCCCCCCTGTTATGGGGGCTGGGGGTTCTTC

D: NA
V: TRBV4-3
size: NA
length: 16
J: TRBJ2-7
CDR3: CGSSQDYNWSVYEQYF
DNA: TGCGGCAGCAGCCAAGACTATAACTGGTCGGTGTACGAGCAGTACTTC

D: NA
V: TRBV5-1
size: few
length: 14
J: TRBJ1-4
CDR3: CASSLEGRHEKLFF
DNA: TGCGCCAGCAGCTTGGAGGGGAGGCATGAAAAACTGTTTTTT

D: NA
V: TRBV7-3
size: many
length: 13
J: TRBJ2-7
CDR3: CASSPGSGYEQYF
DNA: TGTGCCAGCAGTCCGGGAAGCGGTTACGAGCAGTACTTC

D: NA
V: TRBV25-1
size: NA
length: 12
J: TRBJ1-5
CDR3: CASSLPTQPQHF
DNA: TGTGCCAGCAGTCTCCCCACTCAGCCCCAGCATTTT

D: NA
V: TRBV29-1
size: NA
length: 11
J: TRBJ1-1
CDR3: CSVATGSEAFF
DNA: TGCAGCGTAGCCACAGGGTCTGAAGCTTTCTTT

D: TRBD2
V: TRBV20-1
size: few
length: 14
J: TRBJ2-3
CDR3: CSATLSGRPDTQYF
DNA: TGCAGTGCTACCCTTAGCGGGAGGCCAGATACGCAGTATTTT

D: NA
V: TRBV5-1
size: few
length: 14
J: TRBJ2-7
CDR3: CASSDGEALYEQYF
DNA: TGCGCCAGCAGCGATGGGGAAGCCTTGTACGAGCAGTACTTC

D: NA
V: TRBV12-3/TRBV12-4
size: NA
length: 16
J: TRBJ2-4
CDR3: CVSSLAGQGTKNIQYF
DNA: TGTGTCAGCAGTTTAGCAGGGCAAGGAACCAAAAACATTCAGTACTTC

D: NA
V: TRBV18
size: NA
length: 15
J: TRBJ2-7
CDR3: CASSRNWQGLDEQYF
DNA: TGTGCCAGCTCAAGGAATTGGCAGGGGCTGGACGAGCAGTACTTC

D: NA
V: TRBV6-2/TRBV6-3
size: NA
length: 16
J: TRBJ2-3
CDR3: CASSYSFGDRWDTQYF
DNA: TGTGCCAGCAGTTACTCTTTCGGAGATCGTTGGGATACGCAGTATTTT

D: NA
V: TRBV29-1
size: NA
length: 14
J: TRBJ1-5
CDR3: CSVVVGGGNQPQHF
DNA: TGCAGCGTTGTGGTGGGGGGAGGCAATCAGCCCCAGCATTTT

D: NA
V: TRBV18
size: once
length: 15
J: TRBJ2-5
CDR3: CASSPQRGKGETQYF
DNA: TGTGCCAGCTCACCACAGAGGGGGAAAGGAGAGACCCAGTACTTC

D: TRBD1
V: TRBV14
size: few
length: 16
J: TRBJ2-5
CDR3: CASSQFPGQRGETQYF
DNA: TGTGCCAGCAGCCAATTCCCGGGACAGAGGGGAGAGACCCAGTACTTC

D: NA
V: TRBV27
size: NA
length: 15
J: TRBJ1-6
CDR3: CASSLGGQWDSPLHF
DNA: TGTGCCAGCAGTTTGGGAGGACAGTGGGATTCACCCCTCCACTTT

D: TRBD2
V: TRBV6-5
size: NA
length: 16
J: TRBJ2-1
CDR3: CGSSSLGLAGYNEQFF
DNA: TGTGGCAGCAGTTCCCTTGGACTAGCGGGGTACAATGAGCAGTTCTTC

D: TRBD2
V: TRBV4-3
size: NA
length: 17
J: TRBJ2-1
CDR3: CASSPRVAGGPYNEQFF
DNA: TGCGCCAGCAGCCCCCGGGTAGCGGGAGGCCCCTACAATGAGCAGTTCTTC

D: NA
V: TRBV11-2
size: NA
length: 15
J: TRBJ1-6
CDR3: CASSLRNSYNSPLHF
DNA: TGTGCCAGCAGCTTAAGGAACTCCTATAATTCACCCCTCCACTTT

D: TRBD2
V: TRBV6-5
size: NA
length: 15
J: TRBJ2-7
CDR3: CASRPGLADAYEQYF
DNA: TGTGCCAGCAGGCCGGGACTAGCTGATGCCTACGAGCAGTACTTC

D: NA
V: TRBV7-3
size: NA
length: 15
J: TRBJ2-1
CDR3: CASSYPDVGRDEQFF
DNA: TGTGCCAGCAGCTACCCGGACGTAGGGCGGGATGAGCAGTTCTTC

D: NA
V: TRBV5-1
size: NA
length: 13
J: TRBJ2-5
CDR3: CASSSFSRETQYF
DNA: TGCGCCAGCAGCTCTTTTAGCCGGGAGACCCAGTACTTC

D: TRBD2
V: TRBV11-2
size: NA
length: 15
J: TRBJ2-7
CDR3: CASSLFPSGSHEQYF
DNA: TGTGCCAGCAGCTTGTTCCCTAGCGGGAGCCACGAGCAGTACTTC

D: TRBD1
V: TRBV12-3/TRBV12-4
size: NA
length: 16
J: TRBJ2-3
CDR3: CASSQQGTGLTDTQYF
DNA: TGTGCCAGCAGTCAACAGGGGACAGGGCTCACAGATACGCAGTATTTT

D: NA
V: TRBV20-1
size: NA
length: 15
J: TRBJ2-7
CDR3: CSARDHGSAAYEQYF
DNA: TGCAGTGCTAGAGATCACGGTAGCGCCGCCTACGAGCAGTACTTC

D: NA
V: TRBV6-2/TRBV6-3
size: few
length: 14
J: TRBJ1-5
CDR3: CASSLARKDQPQHF
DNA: TGTGCCAGCAGTCTCGCCCGGAAGGATCAGCCCCAGCATTTT

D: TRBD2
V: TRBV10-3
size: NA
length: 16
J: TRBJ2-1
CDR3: CAIGARLAGVSNEQFF
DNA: TGTGCCATCGGTGCCCGACTAGCGGGAGTAAGCAATGAGCAGTTCTTC

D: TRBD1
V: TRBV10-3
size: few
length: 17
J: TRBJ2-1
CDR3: CAISGKDRVSSYNEQFF
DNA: TGTGCCATCAGTGGTAAGGACAGGGTTAGCTCCTACAATGAGCAGTTCTTC

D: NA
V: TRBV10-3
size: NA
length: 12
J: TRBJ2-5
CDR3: CATRDPQETQYF
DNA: TGTGCCACTCGGGACCCACAAGAGACCCAGTACTTC

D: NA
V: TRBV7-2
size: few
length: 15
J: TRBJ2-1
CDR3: CASSLYAARAHEQFF
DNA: TGTGCCAGCAGCTTATATGCGGCGAGGGCCCATGAGCAGTTCTTC

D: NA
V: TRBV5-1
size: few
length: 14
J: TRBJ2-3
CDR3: CASSHTHRADTQYF
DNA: TGCGCCAGCAGCCACACTCATAGGGCCGATACGCAGTATTTT

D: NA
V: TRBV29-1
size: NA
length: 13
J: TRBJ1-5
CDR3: CSVRRGSNQPQHF
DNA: TGCAGCGTTAGACGGGGCAGCAATCAGCCCCAGCATTTT

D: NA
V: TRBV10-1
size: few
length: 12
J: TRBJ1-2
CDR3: CASSDGAYGYTF
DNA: TGCGCCAGCAGTGACGGCGCCTATGGCTACACCTTC